One and the same sample provided the 3 T cell receptor beta chains below, sequenced in a study of stem cell transplantation in POMP-related autoinflammatory disease. The repertoire was sequenced with immunoSEQ multiplex PCR; TCRdb's copy has only in-frame clones and lacks some. The sample lists roughly 6,900 clones; over 80% were seen once. The specimen was a CXCR5-defined cell subset from PBMCs. These receptor sequences come from a human donor in good health.

The chain links TRBV9 to TRBJ1-1, with D hard to call. The V and J ends lost 3 bases and 6 bases respectively, with 21 bases between them. This CDR3 has 16 amino acids. In germline, CDR1 is SGDLS, CDR2 YYNGEE. The CDR3 spells CASSAAGRVGGPEAFF. As DNA, the CDR3 is TGTGCCAGCAGCGCAGCAGGACGGGTCGGAGGCCCTGAAGCTTTCTTT.

The chain employs TRBV5-1 and TRBJ1-5, with 7 bases aligning to TRBD1. This CDR3 spans 15 amino acids. The germline V gene has CDR1 SGHRS and CDR2 YFSETQ. After removal of 4 bases from V and 2 bases from J, the junction contained 6 bases not matched to a gene. The CDR3 sequence is CASSTGVGGNQPQHF. DNA for the CDR3: TGCGCCAGCAGCACAGGGGTTGGGGGCAATCAGCCCCAGCATTTT.

This chain joins TRBV18 and TRBJ2-7; D unresolved. V was clipped by 2 bases and J by 3 bases, with 11 bases between them. The CDR3 spans 14 residues. Germline CDR1 is KGHSH and CDR2 is LQKENI. The CDR3 DNA is TGTGCCAGCTCACCAGGGCCGACAAACTACGAGCAGTACTTC. Protein: CASSPGPTNYEQYF.